These T cell receptor beta chains were read from a single sample in a study of beta chain features in type 1 diabetes. Assay used: immunoSEQ multiplex PCR; TCRdb lists only in-frame clones, some missing. The data hold fewer than 900,000 clones, with roughly a sixth observed a single time. The sequencing sample was made of naive CD4+ T cells from blood. These receptors were taken from a woman aged 18-29 years in good health. The CDR3 runs from the conserved cysteine through the conserved F or W. A D gene is named only where the DNA matches it firmly. Not all rows give a size; the values are once, few, many and, for expanded clones, a class.

CDR3 protein,CDR3 DNA,J gene,V gene,clone size,D gene
CASSPGTGYDIDTQYF,TGTGCCAGCAGCCCTGGGACAGGGTACGATATAGATACGCAGTATTTT,TRBJ2-3,TRBV13,-,TRBD1
CASSYSTVGEKLFF,TGTGCCAGCAGTTACTCGACGGTTGGTGAAAAACTGTTTTTT,TRBJ1-4,TRBV6-5,few,-
CSVDFDQGYGYTF,TGCAGCGTTGACTTCGACCAGGGCTATGGCTACACCTTC,TRBJ1-2,TRBV29-1,few,-
CATSSPSGKGIHMNTEAFF,TGTGCCACCAGCTCGCCCTCGGGGAAAGGGATTCACATGAACACTGAAGCTTTCTTT,TRBJ1-1,TRBV15,-,-
CASSRYPAGNTEAFF,TGTGCCAGCAGTCGGTACCCGGCCGGGAACACTGAAGCTTTCTTT,TRBJ1-1,TRBV7-2,-,-
CASSTAGDLLSYEQYF,TGTGCCAGCAGTACGGCGGGAGACCTCCTCTCCTACGAGCAGTACTTC,TRBJ2-7,TRBV28,-,TRBD2
CASKWFGVTFSYNEQFF,TGCGCCAGCAAGTGGTTCGGAGTCACTTTCTCCTACAATGAGCAGTTCTTC,TRBJ2-1,TRBV10-2,few,-
CASSLLAGDFYEQFF,TGTGCCAGCAGTCTTCTAGCGGGAGATTTCTATGAGCAGTTCTTC,TRBJ2-1,TRBV9,few,TRBD2
CASSDRGLANTEAFF,TGTGCCAGCAGTGATCGGGGTCTGGCGAACACTGAAGCTTTCTTT,TRBJ1-1,TRBV6-1,few,-
CASSLRPQGRKNEQFF,TGTGCCAGCAGCCTCAGGCCCCAGGGTAGGAAAAATGAGCAGTTCTTC,TRBJ2-1,TRBV2,few,-
CASSSYKLPGDRTETQYF,TGTGCCAGCTCATCTTATAAACTACCGGGCGACCGAACGGAGACCCAGTACTTC,TRBJ2-5,TRBV18,few,-
CASSLAGRLRNNEQFF,TGTGCCAGCAGCTTAGCGGGCCGACTACGAAACAATGAGCAGTTCTTC,TRBJ2-1,TRBV7-8,-,-
CASSLLLAGQGELFF,TGTGCCAGCAGCCTGTTACTAGCGGGTCAGGGGGAGCTGTTTTTT,TRBJ2-2,TRBV14,-,TRBD2